What follows is one TCR beta chain and its context. The antigen remains undetermined. The CDR3 loop spans 15 amino acids. Looked up from germline, CDR1 is SNHLY and CDR2 is FYNNEI. The ends were cut back, 7 bases at V and 0 bases at J, with 12 bases in the middle. This record belongs to a study of cytomegalovirus exposure and HLA in healthy donors. Overall study results and limits: Later, an analysis found that common viral pathogens appeared to be linked with several of the most significant clusters. The study reported that TCR beta sequences accurately predicted HLA-A and HLA-B alleles in most subjects.

PCR amplification relied on 60 Vbeta primers (plus 13 Jbeta primers). Measured with immunoSEQ multiplex PCR; TCRdb has only the in-frame clones, and not every one. The table includes almost 200,000 clones, roughly 80% detected once. This chain links TRBV2 with TRBJ2-2; D is ambiguous. This clonotype was obtained from a male donor in good health and CMV-seropositive. Sequencing input: PBMCs. CDR3 sequence (DNA): TGTGCCAGCAAATCTAGTTACCCGAACACCGGGGAGCTGTTTTTT. It codes for CASKSSYPNTGELFF.